The clone carrying this TCR beta chain was detected once. Its antigen is as yet unknown. Samples came from healthy bone marrow donors. Germline V CDR1 and CDR2: SGHRS, YFSETQ. There are 14 residues in the CDR3. V gave up 5 bases and J gave up 0 bases; unmatched junction bases: 5. This PCR relied on a set of 60 Vbeta primers and 13 Jbeta primers. Sequenced by immunoSEQ multiplex PCR; TCRdb stores in-frame clones only, minus some. The table has about 120,000 clones, nearly 80% seen once. This sample stems from a study of cytomegalovirus exposure and HLA in healthy donors. The study's findings and limits: Some V segments, including TRBV6-2 and TRBV6-3, were excluded as indistinguishable. It was assumed in the presence/absence analyses that sequencing depth was roughly uniform across donors.

The sequence derives from a woman aged 30 to 39 in good health and CMV-seronegative. The gene calls are TRBV5-1 and TRBJ2-7, with TRBD1 matching 7 bases. The sequencing sample was made of PBMCs. The CDR3 nucleotides read TGCGCCAGCAGTCCCGGGACAGTCTCCTACGAGCAGTACTTC. Translating gives CASSPGTVSYEQYF.